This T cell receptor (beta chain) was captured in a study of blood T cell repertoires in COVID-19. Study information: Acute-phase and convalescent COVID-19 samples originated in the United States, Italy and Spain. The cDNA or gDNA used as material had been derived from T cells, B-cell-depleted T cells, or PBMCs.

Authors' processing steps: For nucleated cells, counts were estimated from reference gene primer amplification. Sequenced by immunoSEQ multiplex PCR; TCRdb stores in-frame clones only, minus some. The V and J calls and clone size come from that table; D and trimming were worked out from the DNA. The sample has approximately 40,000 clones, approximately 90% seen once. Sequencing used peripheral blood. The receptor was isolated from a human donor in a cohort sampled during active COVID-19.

The CDR3 nucleotides read TGTGCCAGCAGCGCCGAACCCCACCCGGGACAGGGAGGATCACCCCTCCACTTT. Translated: CASSAEPHPGQGGSPLHF. This chain links TRBV9 with TRBJ1-6; TRBD1 matches at 9 bases. The ends lost 3 bases at V and 10 bases at J; junction bases unmatched: 17. Germline V CDR1 and CDR2: SGDLS, YYNGEE. This CDR3 has 18 amino acids.